This entry lists 28 T cell receptor beta chains sequenced from one sample in a study of cytomegalovirus exposure and HLA in healthy donors. PCR used 60 Vbeta primers and 13 Jbeta primers. Sequencing used immunoSEQ multiplex PCR; TCRdb keeps in-frame clones, though not all of them. The repertoire holds fewer than 110,000 clones, with around 80% as singletons. Input material: PBMCs. The receptors were sampled from a man in his thirties or forties in good health and CMV-seropositive.

V usage is TRBV30 and J usage is TRBJ2-7, with TRBD2 identical over 10 bases. This CDR3 region has 15 residues. From germline, CDR1 is GTSNPN and CDR2 SVGIG (reference sequence). J lost 5 bases, V lost 3 bases, and 10 bases had no gene match. CDR3 sequence: CAWSAGIAGGHEQYF. In nucleotides, the CDR3 is TGTGCCTGGAGCGCCGGGATAGCGGGGGGACACGAGCAGTACTTC.

This clone is a singleton in its sample. A read error may produce the germline difference seen at one junction end. The chain is built from TRBV7-9 and TRBJ1-1, with 7 bases lining up with TRBD1. Germline CDR1 is SEHNR and CDR2 is FQNEAQ (reference sequence). This CDR3 comprises 16 residues. The CDR3: CSSSRGPGQPNTEAFF. CDR3 in DNA: TGTTCCAGCAGCAGAGGACCGGGACAGCCGAACACTGAAGCTTTCTTT.

A few counts support this clone. The chain joins TRBV27 to TRBJ2-2, with TRBD2 identical over 7 bases. The V gene's germline CDR1 is MNHEY and CDR2 SMNVEV (reference sequence). The CDR3 contains 14 residues. Trimming at V came to 6 bases and at J to 6 bases, leaving 7 bases not matched to a gene. The CDR3: CASSLGRGSGELFF. The DNA for the CDR3 is TGTGCCAGCAGCCTGGGGAGGGGTTCCGGGGAGCTGTTTTTT.

The chain has TRBV12-5 and TRBJ1-1; D not certain. The CDR3 runs 12 residues. V was trimmed by 8 bases and J by 0 bases, leaving 7 bases between them. CDR1 and CDR2 (germline): LGHNT, FRNRAP. The CDR3 DNA sequence: TGTGCTAGTCAGACTTTGAACACTGAAGCTTTCTTT. Its protein is CASQTLNTEAFF. Together with reference TRBV12-5 and TRBJ1-1, the CDR3 gives the full variable domain: DARVTQTPRHKVTEMGQEVTMRCQPILGHNTVFWYRQTMMQGLELLAYFRNRAPLDDSGMPKDRFSAEMPDATLATLKIQPSEPRDSAVYFCASQTLNTEAFFGQGTRLTVV.

This CDR3 reads CASSPHREGPGRTEAFF. DNA of the CDR3: TGTGCCAGCAGCCCTCATCGGGAGGGTCCGGGTCGGACTGAAGCTTTCTTT. This chain uses TRBV21-1 with TRBJ1-1. TRBV21-1 is labeled a pseudogene. This CDR3 has 17 residues.

The chain couples TRBV6-4 to TRBJ2-5, with 8 positions matching TRBD2. The germline V gene has CDR1 MRHNA and CDR2 SNTAGT. V lost 6 bases, J lost 1 base, and 7 bases stayed unmatched. There are 15 residues in the CDR3. CDR3 DNA sequence: TGTGCCAGCAGCCGATTAGCGGGGCCCCAAGAGACCCAGTACTTC. It is translated as CASSRLAGPQETQYF.

The V gene is TRBV6-1, the J gene TRBJ2-1, with 7 bases matching TRBD1. The CDR3 extends over 15 amino acids. CDR1 is MNHNS and CDR2 is SASEGT in the germline V gene. The V and J ends lost 6 bases and 2 bases, in that order; junction bases with no gene match: 7. The CDR3 here is CASRLGGGPYNEQFF. The CDR3 DNA reads as TGTGCCAGCAGATTAGGGGGCGGACCCTACAATGAGCAGTTCTTC.

This clone was seen a handful of times. V gene TRBV9 combines with J gene TRBJ1-1, with D possibly TRBD1 on 5 matching bases. The ends were cut back, 1 base at V and 1 base at J, with 8 bases in the middle. The CDR3 is 14 amino acids. CDR1 and CDR2 (germline): SGDLS, YYNGEE. The CDR3 bases are TGTGCCAGCAGCGTAACCGGGGGGAACACTGAAGCTTTCTTT. Protein sequence: CASSVTGGNTEAFF.

A remark on this clone: Distinct nucleotide sequences in the sample also encode this CDR3. The rearrangement uses TRBV5-4 and TRBJ1-6, with D maybe TRBD1 (6 bases). V dropped 3 bases and J dropped 4 bases, with 8 bases sitting between them. CDR1 is SGHNT and CDR2 is YYREEE in the germline V gene (reference sequence). This CDR3 spans 14 amino acids. CDR3: CASSSDSYNSPLHF. CDR3 bases: TGTGCCAGCAGCTCGGACAGTTATAATTCACCCCTCCACTTT. The full variable domain, its missing parts supplied by reference TRBV5-4 and TRBJ1-6, is ETGVTQSPTHLIKTRGQQVTLRCSSQSGHNTVSWYQQALGQGPQFIFQYYREEENGRGNFPPRFSGLQFPNYSSELNVNALELDDSALYLCASSSDSYNSPLHFGNGTRLTVT.

V usage is TRBV5-1 and J usage is TRBJ2-2, with no clear D. The germline V gene has CDR1 SGHRS and CDR2 YFSETQ. Trimming left V 4 bases short and J 5 bases short, with 15 bases between. The CDR3 loop spans 15 amino acids. The CDR3 spells CASSALSYGTGELFF. Here the CDR3 DNA reads TGCGCCAGCAGCGCCCTGTCCTACGGGACCGGGGAGCTGTTTTTT.

This chain uses TRBV7-9 with TRBJ2-1; a possible D gene is TRBD2 (5 bases). V was trimmed by 8 bases and J by 10 bases, leaving 15 bases between them. This CDR3 contains 12 residues. Germline CDR1 SEHNR, CDR2 FQNEAQ (reference sequence). The CDR3 sequence is CASAASSGEQFF. CDR3 nucleotides: TGTGCCAGCGCGGCCTCGTCGGGAGAGCAGTTCTTC.

The rearrangement uses TRBV6-1 and TRBJ1-5; D gene uncertain. The CDR3 is made up of 13 amino acids. Trimming stripped 10 bases from V and 2 bases from J, with 12 bases between. Per germline, CDR1 MNHNS and CDR2 SASEGT. The CDR3 here is CATEREGNQPQHF. The CDR3 region has the DNA TGTGCCACCGAAAGGGAGGGCAATCAGCCCCAGCATTTT.

About this clone: Distinct nucleotide sequences in the sample also encode this CDR3. The chain recombines TRBV5-1 with TRBJ2-5, with D perhaps TRBD2 (5 bases). Trimming took off 0 bases at V and 7 bases at J, with 7 bases between the two ends. The CDR3 has 12 amino acids. Germline CDR1 is SGHRS and CDR2 is YFSETQ. This chain's CDR3 is CASSLEAVTQYF. CDR3 in DNA: TGCGCCAGCAGCTTGGAAGCGGTGACCCAGTACTTC.

The genes are TRBV5-4 and TRBJ2-2, with 11 bases fitting TRBD1. V was clipped by 4 bases and J by 7 bases; unmatched bases: 6. Germline-derived CDR1 and CDR2 are SGHNT and YYREEE (reference sequence). The CDR3 runs 15 residues. Here the CDR3 DNA reads TGTGCCAGCAGCCGGACAGGGGGCATTGGCGGGGAGCTGTTTTTT. Translation: CASSRTGGIGGELFF.

This clone was counted only a few times. For the CDR3, the DNA is TGTGCCAGCACGCCCCGGGAGGGCTCGGGCACCTTC. Translated, it gives CASTPREGSGTF. This chain joins TRBV2 and TRBJ1-2, with D hard to call. With 7 bases removed from V and 13 bases from J, the gap between germline ends came to 19 bases. The germline CDR1 and CDR2 sequences are SNHLY and FYNNEI. The CDR3 covers 12 residues.

As for this clone: One junction end disagrees with the germline gene, perhaps due to a read error. The sample carries other DNA sequences with the same CDR3. CDR3 coding DNA: TGTGCCAGCAGTGAAGCGGGAGGGTGGGTAAGCAACCAGCCCCAGCATTTT. Its protein product is CASSEAGGWVSNQPQHF. The chain joins TRBV2 to TRBJ1-5; the D is unclear. Germline CDR1 SNHLY, CDR2 FYNNEI. CDR3 length equals 17 residues.

In its sample, this clone was seen once. This chain joins TRBV9 and TRBJ2-3; 13 positions match TRBD2. J gave up 6 bases and V 5 bases, and 6 bases lay outside the gene matches. Per the germline V gene, CDR1 is SGDLS and CDR2 is YYNGEE. The CDR3 runs to 15 residues. The DNA for the CDR3 is TGTGCCAGCAGTGCACTAGCGGGGGGGTCCGATACGCAGTATTTT. It is translated as CASSALAGGSDTQYF.

The chain joins TRBV7-8 to TRBJ2-7; D may be TRBD1 (5 bases). Germline V CDR1 and CDR2: SGHVS, FQNEAQ. CDR3 length: 14 residues. V was clipped by 0 bases and J by 2 bases, with 8 bases between them. The CDR3 loop reads CASSLAWGPYEQYF. DNA for the CDR3: TGTGCCAGCAGCTTAGCGTGGGGCCCCTACGAGCAGTACTTC.

V is TRBV6-1 and J is TRBJ2-1; TRBD2 aligns across 8 bases. Germline values: CDR1 MNHNS, CDR2 SASEGT. Trimming cost V 4 bases and J 2 bases; bases outside gene matches: 7. CDR3 size: 16 residues. The chain's CDR3 is CASSASLAGTYNEQFF. The CDR3 DNA is TGTGCCAGCAGTGCGTCCCTAGCGGGCACCTACAATGAGCAGTTCTTC.

The CDR3 nucleotides are TGTGCCAGCAGTTTAGAGATCACGAACACTGAAGCTTTCTTT. It translates to CASSLEITNTEAFF. The chain uses TRBV28 and TRBJ1-1; D gene ambiguous. Germline V gene lookup returns CDR1 MDHEN and CDR2 SYDVKM. CDR3 length: 14 residues. V was cut by 2 bases and J by 1 base, with 8 bases left in between.

V usage is TRBV9 and J usage is TRBJ2-3; 9 bases match TRBD2. Trimming took 4 bases from V and 4 from J; bases not matched to a gene: 7. This CDR3 is 15 amino acids long. From germline, CDR1 is SGDLS and CDR2 YYNGEE. The CDR3 region is CASSSIAGESDTQYF. Here the CDR3 DNA reads TGTGCCAGCAGCTCAATAGCGGGGGAATCAGATACGCAGTATTTT.

The chain has TRBV27 and TRBJ2-5, with 9 bases that match TRBD2. The germline gives CDR1 MNHEY, CDR2 SMNVEV (reference sequence). V gave up 8 bases and J gave up 10 bases; unmatched junction bases: 14. This CDR3 has 14 residues. CDR3 region: CASASVRGGAGQYF. CDR3 nucleotide sequence: TGTGCCAGCGCCTCGGTTCGCGGGGGGGCGGGCCAGTACTTC.

This clone was detected only once. This chain links TRBV6-1 with TRBJ1-4, with TRBD1 matching over 9 bases. The germline V gene encodes CDR1 MNHNS and CDR2 SASEGT. The V and J ends lost 5 bases and 5 bases, in that order; junction bases with no gene match: 3. The CDR3 runs to 14 residues. In DNA, the CDR3 is TGTGCCAGCAGTCGACAGGGGGGGAATGAAAAACTGTTTTTT. Its translation: CASSRQGGNEKLFF.

The chain combines TRBV7-4 with TRBJ1-6; possible D gene TRBD1, 6 bases. The CDR3 runs to 16 residues. Germline V gives CDR1 SGHVT, CDR2 SQSDAQ. Trimming left V 5 bases short and J 6 bases short, with 17 bases between. CDR3 DNA: TGTGCCAGCAGCCAGGGGTGGACAGTTATTAATTCACCCCTCCACTTT. Protein: CASSQGWTVINSPLHF.

Of note for this clone: Other nucleotide sequences from this sample produce the same CDR3. The chain links TRBV7-2 to TRBJ2-7; 7 nucleotides agree with TRBD2. The CDR3 is 15 amino acids. In germline, CDR1 is SGHTA, CDR2 FQGNSA. Trimming took 2 bases from V and 2 from J; bases not matched to a gene: 6. CDR3 sequence: CASSLIAGDPYEQYF. CDR3 DNA: TGTGCCAGCAGCTTAATAGCGGGCGACCCCTACGAGCAGTACTTC.

This sequence joins TRBV5-1 and TRBJ2-2; a possible D gene is TRBD1 (6 bases). In germline, CDR1 is SGHRS, CDR2 YFSETQ. This CDR3 comprises 15 residues. V was clipped by 4 bases and J by 3 bases, with 13 bases between them. This CDR3 is CASSEFGGDTGELFF. CDR3 DNA sequence: TGCGCCAGCAGCGAGTTTGGGGGCGACACCGGGGAGCTGTTTTTT.

V gene TRBV19 combines with J gene TRBJ2-3; TRBD2 matches at 10 bases. With V trimmed by 5 bases and J by 2 bases, 10 bases remained unmatched. The germline CDR1 and CDR2 sequences are LNHDA and SQIVND (reference sequence). The CDR3 spans 17 residues. The CDR3 reads CASSPRSSGGATDTQYF. The CDR3 coding sequence is TGTGCCAGTAGTCCGCGATCTAGCGGGGGAGCCACAGATACGCAGTATTTT.

The chain combines TRBV19 with TRBJ1-6; D is unclear. This CDR3 has 16 residues. The V end lost 3 bases, the J end lost 9 bases, and 18 bases lay between the germline ends. Germline CDR1 is LNHDA and CDR2 is SQIVND (reference sequence). CDR3 sequence reads: CASSILREPVGSPLHF. The CDR3 DNA is TGTGCCAGTAGTATTCTAAGGGAGCCCGTTGGTTCACCCCTCCACTTT. The full variable domain, completed using reference TRBV19 and TRBJ1-6, is DGGITQSPKYLFRKEGQNVTLSCEQNLNHDAMYWYRQDPGQGLRLIYYSQIVNDFQKGDIAEGYSVSREKKESFPLTVTSAQKNPTAFYLCASSILREPVGSPLHFGNGTRLTVT.